Listed below are T cell receptor beta chains from one sample, sequenced in a study of T cells in Graves' hyperthyroidism and ophthalmopathy. From the multiplex PCR reads, TCRdb called clonotypes with MiXCR, one entry per CDR3 protein. The sample includes fewer than 550,000 distinct CDR3 sequences, around a sixth of them seen just once. Material: blood. The origin of the receptors is a young woman with Graves' hyperthyroidism. CDR3s include the opening cysteine and the closing phenylalanine or tryptophan. D genes are given only for firm matches. Only part of the rows carry a size: once, few, many, or a class if the clone is expanded.

clone size: .
D gene: .
V gene: TRBV5-1
J gene: TRBJ2-6
CDR3 protein: CASSLGGTGANVLTF
CDR3 DNA: TGCGCCAGCAGCTTGGGAGGAACTGGGGCCAACGTCCTGACTTTC

clone size: .
D gene: TRBD1
V gene: TRBV3-1
J gene: TRBJ1-1
CDR3 protein: CASSRRQGHSRRTEAFF
CDR3 DNA: TGTGCCAGCAGCCGTAGACAGGGCCATAGTCGGAGGACTGAAGCTTTCTTT

clone size: many
D gene: .
V gene: TRBV20-1
J gene: TRBJ2-3
CDR3 protein: CSAPLRGTQYF
CDR3 DNA: TGCAGTGCGCCTCTGCGAGGTACCCAGTATTTT

clone size: few
D gene: TRBD1
V gene: TRBV6-6
J gene: TRBJ1-6
CDR3 protein: CASSYGDRDSPLHF
CDR3 DNA: TGTGCCAGCAGTTACGGGGACAGGGATTCACCCCTCCACTTT

clone size: many
D gene: TRBD1
V gene: TRBV9
J gene: TRBJ1-6
CDR3 protein: CASSGGQQSRSPLHF
CDR3 DNA: TGTGCCAGCAGCGGGGGACAGCAGAGTAGATCACCCCTCCACTTT

clone size: many
D gene: .
V gene: TRBV19
J gene: TRBJ1-1
CDR3 protein: CASSMVGGVAEAFF
CDR3 DNA: TGTGCCAGTAGTATGGTGGGGGGGGTCGCTGAAGCTTTCTTT

clone size: many
D gene: TRBD1
V gene: TRBV20-1
J gene: TRBJ1-6
CDR3 protein: CSARDGETGASPLHF
CDR3 DNA: TGCAGTGCTAGAGATGGGGAGACAGGGGCTTCACCCCTCCACTTT

clone size: many
D gene: TRBD1
V gene: TRBV6-2/TRBV6-3
J gene: TRBJ1-2
CDR3 protein: CASSYAFDRANYGYTF
CDR3 DNA: TGTGCCAGCAGTTACGCGTTCGACAGGGCGAACTATGGCTACACCTTC

clone size: many
D gene: .
V gene: TRBV2
J gene: TRBJ1-1
CDR3 protein: CASSDTKTEAFF
CDR3 DNA: TGTGCCAGCAGTGACACAAAGACTGAAGCTTTCTTT

clone size: .
D gene: .
V gene: TRBV4-1
J gene: TRBJ1-5
CDR3 protein: CASSLDQDVNQPQHF
CDR3 DNA: TGCGCCAGCAGCCTTGATCAGGACGTAAATCAGCCCCAGCATTTT

clone size: many
D gene: .
V gene: TRBV20-1
J gene: TRBJ2-5
CDR3 protein: CSARGPGLTQETQYF
CDR3 DNA: TGCAGTGCTAGAGGCCCGGGACTTACACAAGAGACCCAGTACTTC

clone size: many
D gene: .
V gene: TRBV18
J gene: TRBJ2-1
CDR3 protein: CASSKRDTYNEQFF
CDR3 DNA: TGTGCCAGCTCAAAGCGGGACACCTACAATGAGCAGTTCTTC

clone size: .
D gene: TRBD1
V gene: TRBV12-5
J gene: TRBJ1-1
CDR3 protein: CASGLVLGQLKNTEAFF
CDR3 DNA: TGTGCTAGTGGTTTGGTATTGGGACAGTTGAAGAACACTGAAGCTTTCTTT

clone size: many
D gene: .
V gene: TRBV29-1
J gene: TRBJ2-1
CDR3 protein: CSVAGRYSYNEQFF
CDR3 DNA: TGCAGCGTGGCAGGGCGATACTCCTACAATGAGCAGTTCTTC

clone size: many
D gene: TRBD2
V gene: TRBV6-1
J gene: TRBJ2-2
CDR3 protein: CASSYSSGSLAGELFF
CDR3 DNA: TGTGCCAGCAGTTACTCTAGCGGGAGTCTCGCCGGGGAGCTGTTTTTT

clone size: many
D gene: TRBD1
V gene: TRBV27
J gene: TRBJ2-7
CDR3 protein: CASSSDDRGLYEQYF
CDR3 DNA: TGTGCCAGCAGTTCAGATGACAGGGGACTCTACGAGCAGTACTTC

clone size: .
D gene: .
V gene: TRBV9
J gene: TRBJ1-2
CDR3 protein: CASSLGQRANGYTF
CDR3 DNA: TGTGCCAGCAGCCTTGGACAGAGAGCAAATGGCTACACCTTC

clone size: many
D gene: TRBD1
V gene: TRBV2
J gene: TRBJ2-7
CDR3 protein: CASRPGTGNYEQYF
CDR3 DNA: TGTGCCAGCAGACCAGGGACAGGGAACTACGAGCAGTACTTC

clone size: many
D gene: .
V gene: TRBV12-3/TRBV12-4
J gene: TRBJ1-1
CDR3 protein: CASSTASMNTEAFF
CDR3 DNA: TGTGCCAGCAGTACAGCCTCCATGAACACTGAAGCTTTCTTT

clone size: few
D gene: .
V gene: TRBV19
J gene: TRBJ1-1
CDR3 protein: CASNSLIGRFTEAFF
CDR3 DNA: TGTGCCAGTAACTCCCTAATCGGACGGTTCACTGAAGCTTTCTTT

clone size: many
D gene: TRBD2
V gene: TRBV7-8
J gene: TRBJ2-3
CDR3 protein: CASSPLGLAGVGSTQYF
CDR3 DNA: TGTGCCAGCAGCCCACTCGGACTAGCGGGAGTCGGTAGTACGCAGTATTTT

clone size: many
D gene: TRBD2
V gene: TRBV5-1
J gene: TRBJ2-7
CDR3 protein: CASAGAGGDEQYF
CDR3 DNA: TGCGCCAGCGCGGGAGCCGGTGGGGACGAGCAGTACTTC

clone size: many
D gene: .
V gene: TRBV7-2
J gene: TRBJ1-5
CDR3 protein: CASSLVHRANQPQHF
CDR3 DNA: TGTGCCAGCAGCTTAGTGCACAGGGCGAATCAGCCCCAGCATTTT

clone size: .
D gene: TRBD2
V gene: TRBV7-9
J gene: TRBJ2-3
CDR3 protein: CASSASGYPTDTQYF
CDR3 DNA: TGTGCCAGCAGCGCTAGCGGCTACCCCACAGATACGCAGTATTTT

clone size: many
D gene: TRBD1
V gene: TRBV7-2
J gene: TRBJ1-2
CDR3 protein: CASSPRTGGGYGYTF
CDR3 DNA: TGTGCCAGCAGCCCTCGGACAGGGGGGGGCTATGGCTACACCTTC

clone size: many
D gene: TRBD2
V gene: TRBV7-2
J gene: TRBJ2-1
CDR3 protein: CASSLKRGGLNEQFF
CDR3 DNA: TGTGCCAGCAGCTTGAAGCGGGGGGGATTAAATGAGCAGTTCTTC

clone size: many
D gene: TRBD1
V gene: TRBV5-1
J gene: TRBJ2-7
CDR3 protein: CASSLYRGNEQYF
CDR3 DNA: TGCGCCAGCAGCTTGTACAGGGGGAACGAGCAGTACTTC

clone size: many
D gene: .
V gene: TRBV9
J gene: TRBJ2-3
CDR3 protein: CASSARDTHTDTQYF
CDR3 DNA: TGTGCCAGCAGCGCGCGGGACACCCACACAGATACGCAGTATTTT

clone size: many
D gene: .
V gene: TRBV24-1
J gene: TRBJ2-1
CDR3 protein: CATSRWWANEQFF
CDR3 DNA: TGTGCCACCAGTCGGTGGTGGGCGAATGAGCAGTTCTTC

clone size: many
D gene: TRBD1
V gene: TRBV29-1
J gene: TRBJ1-2
CDR3 protein: CSVVTGDYGYTF
CDR3 DNA: TGCAGCGTCGTGACAGGGGATTATGGCTACACCTTC

clone size: many
D gene: .
V gene: TRBV12-3/TRBV12-4
J gene: TRBJ1-6
CDR3 protein: CASSPIGGSPLHF
CDR3 DNA: TGTGCCAGCAGTCCAATAGGGGGTTCACCCCTCCACTTT

clone size: .
D gene: .
V gene: TRBV4-1
J gene: TRBJ1-2
CDR3 protein: CASSQVIGNYGYTF
CDR3 DNA: TGCGCCAGCAGCCAAGTAATAGGGAACTATGGCTACACCTTC

clone size: many
D gene: TRBD2
V gene: TRBV20-1
J gene: TRBJ2-3
CDR3 protein: CSAQDGSLGGRGMTDTQYF
CDR3 DNA: TGCAGTGCGCAAGACGGGTCGCTCGGCGGGAGGGGTATGACAGATACGCAGTATTTT

clone size: many
D gene: .
V gene: TRBV30
J gene: TRBJ1-4
CDR3 protein: CAWSPSTGLKLFF
CDR3 DNA: TGTGCCTGGAGTCCATCTACAGGGTTGAAACTGTTTTTT

clone size: many
D gene: .
V gene: TRBV5-1
J gene: TRBJ2-7
CDR3 protein: CASRSLKDPFREQYF
CDR3 DNA: TGCGCCAGCAGAAGTCTTAAGGACCCCTTCAGGGAGCAGTACTTC

clone size: many
D gene: TRBD1
V gene: TRBV7-2
J gene: TRBJ1-6
CDR3 protein: CASSLVGTANSPLHF
CDR3 DNA: TGTGCCAGCAGCTTAGTGGGGACAGCTAATTCACCCCTCCACTTT

clone size: many
D gene: .
V gene: TRBV19
J gene: TRBJ2-3
CDR3 protein: CASGGKRLGTDTQYF
CDR3 DNA: TGTGCCAGTGGCGGGAAAAGACTCGGCACAGATACGCAGTATTTT

clone size: few
D gene: .
V gene: TRBV9
J gene: TRBJ1-3
CDR3 protein: CASSVGTGSSGNTIYF
CDR3 DNA: TGTGCCAGCAGCGTGGGGACGGGAAGCTCTGGAAACACCATATATTTT

clone size: .
D gene: .
V gene: TRBV7-9
J gene: TRBJ1-1
CDR3 protein: CASSLALGGIEAFF
CDR3 DNA: TGTGCCAGCAGCTTAGCGCTCGGTGGCATTGAAGCTTTCTTT

clone size: .
D gene: .
V gene: TRBV20-1
J gene: TRBJ1-2
CDR3 protein: CSAWGYDYGYTF
CDR3 DNA: TGCAGTGCCTGGGGGTACGACTATGGCTACACCTTC

clone size: .
D gene: TRBD2
V gene: TRBV4-1
J gene: TRBJ2-3
CDR3 protein: CASSQDNSGGSRTDTQYF
CDR3 DNA: TGCGCCAGCAGCCAAGATAACAGCGGGGGGTCACGCACAGATACGCAGTATTTT

clone size: many
D gene: .
V gene: TRBV7-9
J gene: TRBJ2-1
CDR3 protein: CASSLEGRVGGNSYNEQFF
CDR3 DNA: TGTGCCAGCAGCTTAGAGGGTCGCGTGGGGGGCAACTCCTACAATGAGCAGTTCTTC

clone size: .
D gene: TRBD1
V gene: TRBV2
J gene: TRBJ2-1
CDR3 protein: CATLSGGQGGNEQFF
CDR3 DNA: TGTGCCACCCTTAGTGGGGGACAGGGTGGCAATGAGCAGTTCTTC

clone size: many
D gene: TRBD2
V gene: TRBV7-3
J gene: TRBJ2-3
CDR3 protein: CASSPRLAGSTDTQYF
CDR3 DNA: TGTGCCAGCAGCCCTCGACTAGCGGGGTCCACAGATACGCAGTATTTT

clone size: many
D gene: .
V gene: TRBV18
J gene: TRBJ1-5
CDR3 protein: CASSSGRDHQPQHF
CDR3 DNA: TGTGCCAGCTCATCGGGGAGGGACCATCAGCCCCAGCATTTT

clone size: few
D gene: .
V gene: TRBV5-1
J gene: TRBJ2-6
CDR3 protein: CASRGDTGANVLTF
CDR3 DNA: TGCGCCTCCAGGGGAGATACAGGGGCCAACGTCCTGACTTTC

clone size: .
D gene: .
V gene: TRBV28
J gene: TRBJ2-7
CDR3 protein: CASSQDVRGEQYF
CDR3 DNA: TGTGCCAGCAGTCAGGATGTGCGTGGCGAGCAGTACTTC

clone size: .
D gene: .
V gene: TRBV2
J gene: TRBJ1-3
CDR3 protein: CASRDRTWSSGNTIYF
CDR3 DNA: TGTGCCAGCAGGGACCGGACTTGGAGCTCTGGAAACACCATATATTTT

clone size: many
D gene: .
V gene: TRBV12-3/TRBV12-4
J gene: TRBJ2-3
CDR3 protein: CASNGVGGTDTQYF
CDR3 DNA: TGTGCCAGCAATGGGGTCGGGGGCACAGATACGCAGTATTTT